Listed here are 10 T cell receptor beta chains from one sample, sequenced in a study of T-cell reconstitution after alpha-beta-depleted transplantation in children. Preparing the TCRbeta library involved the use of unique molecular identifiers. MiXCR, applied by TCRdb to the PCR reads, yields one record per CDR3 protein. The sample carries about 400,000 distinct CDR3 sequences, roughly 20% recorded once. The sample was PBMCs from the stem cell graft donor, taken from the stem cell graft. The receptor source for this set is a human donor who donated a stem cell graft to a child with acute myeloid leukemia.

This clonotype has at least ten counts. CDR3 amino acids: CASSFQPKYNEQFF. CDR3 bases: TGTGCCAGCAGTTTTCAGCCTAAATACAATGAGCAGTTCTTC. This chain links TRBV12-3 or TRBV12-4 with TRBJ2-1; D remains ambiguous. CDR3 length equals 14 residues. Trimming removed 3 bases at V and 4 bases at J, with 10 bases between.

There are many counts of this clonotype. V and J are TRBV12-3 or TRBV12-4 and TRBJ2-7, with unresolved D. Trimming took off 2 bases at V and 2 bases at J, with 4 bases between the two ends. CDR3 length: 12 residues. This CDR3 reads CASSLNPYEQYF. DNA for the CDR3: TGTGCCAGCAGTTTAAATCCCTACGAGCAGTACTTC.

Ten or more counts support this clonotype. The chain uses TRBV20-1 and TRBJ2-5; 8 bases map to TRBD2. After removal of 6 bases from V and 2 bases from J, the junction contained 8 bases not matched to a gene. The CDR3 loop spans 14 amino acids. Germline lookup yields CDR1 DFQATT and CDR2 SNEGSKA (reference sequence). CDR3 coding DNA: TGCAGTGCCGGGGGGGACATCCGACAAGAGACCCAGTACTTC. Amino acid sequence: CSAGGDIRQETQYF.

The chain is built from TRBV7-2 and TRBJ2-1; TRBD2 might be the D (5 bases). The CDR3 is 13 residues long. Germline values: CDR1 SGHTA, CDR2 FQGNSA. V shed 1 base and J shed 12 bases, with 13 bases lying between them. The CDR3 DNA follows: TGTGCCAGCAGCTTAGAGGGAGCTTCTGCGCAGTTCTTC. The encoded protein is CASSLEGASAQFF.

There are many counts of this clonotype. The chain employs TRBV12-5 and TRBJ2-7, with TRBD2 matching over 8 bases. Germline values: CDR1 LGHNT, CDR2 FRNRAP. The CDR3 extends over 13 amino acids. V dropped 3 bases and J dropped 2; count of bases not matched to a gene: 0. CDR3: CASGFGGAYEQYF. DNA for the CDR3: TGTGCTAGTGGTTTCGGGGGGGCCTACGAGCAGTACTTC. Based on the CDR3 plus reference TRBV12-5 and TRBJ2-7, the full variable domain is DARVTQTPRHKVTEMGQEVTMRCQPILGHNTVFWYRQTMMQGLELLAYFRNRAPLDDSGMPKDRFSAEMPDATLATLKIQPSEPRDSAVYFCASGFGGAYEQYFGPGTRLTVT.

This clonotype was recorded a few times. The V call is TRBV4-3, the J call TRBJ2-1; TRBD2 matches 10 bases. From germline, CDR1 is LGHNA and CDR2 YSLEER. The J segment lost 4 bases and the V segment lost 2 bases, leaving 11 bases of the junction unmatched. This CDR3 spans 18 amino acids. CDR3 DNA sequence: TGCGCCAGCAGCCAATATCCTCCCGGGACTAGCGAGTACAATGAGCAGTTCTTC. Amino acids: CASSQYPPGTSEYNEQFF.

The table lists this clonotype with a few counts. The chain combines TRBV5-5 with TRBJ2-1; 14 bases align to TRBD2. CDR1 is SGHKS, CDR2 YYEKEE, per germline (reference sequence). The CDR3 extends over 17 amino acids. Trimming took 3 bases from V and 7 from J; bases not matched to a gene: 9. The chain's CDR3 is CASSSPGLAGGQNEQFF. The CDR3 DNA sequence: TGTGCCAGCAGCTCACCCGGACTAGCGGGAGGCCAGAATGAGCAGTTCTTC.

This clonotype was seen only once. A much larger clone is a single base away; this may be a read error. This chain uses TRBV20-1 with TRBJ2-2; 15 bases match TRBD2. Germline lookup yields CDR1 DFQATT and CDR2 SNEGSKA (reference sequence). This CDR3 region has 16 residues. The CDR3 bases are TGCTGTGCCGAGGGACTAGCGGGAGGAGGAACCGGGGAGCTGTTTTTT. Translating gives CCAEGLAGGGTGELFF.

V gene TRBV3-1 combines with J gene TRBJ2-3, with unresolved D. Trimming removed 3 bases from V and 8 bases from J, with 12 bases in between. Germline V lookup: CDR1 LGHDT, CDR2 YNNKEL (reference sequence). The CDR3 runs to 13 residues. This chain's CDR3 is CASSQADQSTQYF. The CDR3 bases are TGTGCCAGCAGCCAGGCGGACCAGAGTACGCAGTATTTT.

The rearrangement joins TRBV5-1 to TRBJ2-7; 7 positions agree with TRBD1. J gave up 2 bases and V 4 bases, and 12 bases lay outside the gene matches. Germline V gene lookup returns CDR1 SGHRS and CDR2 YFSETQ. The CDR3 totals 16 residues. CDR3 in DNA: TGCGCCAGCAGCACAGGGCCGGGACAGCAAGCCTACGAGCAGTACTTC. Translation gives CASSTGPGQQAYEQYF.